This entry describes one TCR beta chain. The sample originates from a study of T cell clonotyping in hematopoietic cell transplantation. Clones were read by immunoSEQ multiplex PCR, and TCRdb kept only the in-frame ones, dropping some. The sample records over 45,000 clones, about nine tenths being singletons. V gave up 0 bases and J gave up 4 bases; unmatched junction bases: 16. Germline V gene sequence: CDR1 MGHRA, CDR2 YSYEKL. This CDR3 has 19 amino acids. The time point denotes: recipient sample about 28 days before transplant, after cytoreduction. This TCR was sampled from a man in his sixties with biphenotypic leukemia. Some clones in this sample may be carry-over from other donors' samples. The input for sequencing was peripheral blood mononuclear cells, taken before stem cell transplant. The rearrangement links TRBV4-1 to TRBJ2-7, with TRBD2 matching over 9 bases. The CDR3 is CASSQDYSLGEREVYEQYF. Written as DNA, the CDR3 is TGCGCCAGCAGCCAAGATTACTCATTAGGCGAGCGGGAGGTATACGAGCAGTACTTC.